The clone carrying this T cell receptor (beta chain) was seen repeatedly, ten times or more. Its antigen remains unidentified. TCRdb reprocessed the 5' RACE reads via MiXCR and lists one record per CDR3 protein. The table records 500,000 to 650,000 distinct CDR3 sequences, roughly 5.3% of them present only once. This specimen comes from a study of CD8 T cells in ankylosing spondylitis. Study-level findings and limits: Ankylosing spondylitis blood appeared to be characterized by a TCR beta motif of 8 or 9 highly homologous variants.

The CDR3 consists of 18 residues. Germline V gives CDR1 LGHNA, CDR2 YNFKEQ. Trimming took off 1 base at V and 3 bases at J, with 21 bases between the two ends. This sequence joins TRBV4-2 and TRBJ1-2; maybe TRBD1 (6 bases). Sequencing was performed on blood, either unsorted or a sorted T cell fraction (not recorded which). This receptor was obtained from a male donor with ankylosing spondylitis. The CDR3 sequence is CASSQVVNTGGEDYGYTF. CDR3 coding DNA: TGTGCCAGCAGCCAAGTGGTAAATACGGGGGGCGAAGACTATGGCTACACCTTC.